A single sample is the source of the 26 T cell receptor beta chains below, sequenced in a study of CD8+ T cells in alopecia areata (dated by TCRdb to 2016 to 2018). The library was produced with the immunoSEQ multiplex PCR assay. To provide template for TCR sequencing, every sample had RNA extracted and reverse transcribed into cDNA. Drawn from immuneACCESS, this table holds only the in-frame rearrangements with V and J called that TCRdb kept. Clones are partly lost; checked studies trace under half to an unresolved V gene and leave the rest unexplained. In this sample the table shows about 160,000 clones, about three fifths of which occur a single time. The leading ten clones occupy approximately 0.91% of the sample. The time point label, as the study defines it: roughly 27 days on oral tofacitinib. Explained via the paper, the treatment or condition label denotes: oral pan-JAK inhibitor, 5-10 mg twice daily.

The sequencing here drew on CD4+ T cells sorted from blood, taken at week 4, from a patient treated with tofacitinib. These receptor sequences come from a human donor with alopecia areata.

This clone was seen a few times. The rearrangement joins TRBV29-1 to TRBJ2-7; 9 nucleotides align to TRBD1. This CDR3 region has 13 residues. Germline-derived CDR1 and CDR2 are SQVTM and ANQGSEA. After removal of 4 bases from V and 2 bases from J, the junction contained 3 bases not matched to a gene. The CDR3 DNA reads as TGCAGCGTTGGGACAGGGGTTGCCTACGAGCAGTACTTC. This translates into CSVGTGVAYEQYF.

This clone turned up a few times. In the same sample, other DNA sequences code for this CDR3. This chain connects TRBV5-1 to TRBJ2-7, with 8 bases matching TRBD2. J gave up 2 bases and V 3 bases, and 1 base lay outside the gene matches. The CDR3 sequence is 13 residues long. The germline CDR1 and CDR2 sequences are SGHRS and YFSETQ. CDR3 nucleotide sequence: TGCGCCAGCAGCTCCGGGGGGGCCTACGAGCAGTACTTC. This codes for CASSSGGAYEQYF.

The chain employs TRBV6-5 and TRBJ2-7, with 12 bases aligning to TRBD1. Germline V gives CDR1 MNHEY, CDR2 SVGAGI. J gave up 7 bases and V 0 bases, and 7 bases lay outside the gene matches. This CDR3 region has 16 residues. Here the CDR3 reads CASSYSMGQGAGEQYF. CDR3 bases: TGTGCCAGCAGTTACTCGATGGGACAGGGGGCCGGTGAGCAGTACTTC.

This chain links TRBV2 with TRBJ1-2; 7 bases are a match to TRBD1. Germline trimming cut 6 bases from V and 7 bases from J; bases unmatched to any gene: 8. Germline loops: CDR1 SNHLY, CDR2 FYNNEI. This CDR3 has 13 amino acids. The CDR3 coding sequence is TGTGCCAGCAGGGTGACAGGGCAGAGTGGCTACACCTTC. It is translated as CASRVTGQSGYTF.

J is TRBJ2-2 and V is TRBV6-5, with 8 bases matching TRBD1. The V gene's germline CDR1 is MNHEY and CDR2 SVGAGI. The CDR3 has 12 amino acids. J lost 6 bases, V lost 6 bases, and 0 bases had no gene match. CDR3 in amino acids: CASRGQAGELFF. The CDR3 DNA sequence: TGTGCCAGCAGGGGACAGGCCGGGGAGCTGTTTTTT.

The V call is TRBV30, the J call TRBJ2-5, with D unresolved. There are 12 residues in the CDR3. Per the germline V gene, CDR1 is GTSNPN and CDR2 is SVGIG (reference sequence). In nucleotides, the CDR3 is TGTGCTTTAGCCCCCCCTCAAGAGACCCAGTACTTC. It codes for CALAPPQETQYF.

CDR3 region: CASSFPTQETQYF. The CDR3, as DNA: TGCGCCAGCAGCTTCCCGACGCAAGAGACCCAGTACTTC. The gene calls are TRBV5-1 and TRBJ2-5; D is unclear. The length of the CDR3 is 13 residues. Germline loops: CDR1 SGHRS, CDR2 YFSETQ. Trimming took 2 bases from V and 2 from J, leaving 7 bases between them.

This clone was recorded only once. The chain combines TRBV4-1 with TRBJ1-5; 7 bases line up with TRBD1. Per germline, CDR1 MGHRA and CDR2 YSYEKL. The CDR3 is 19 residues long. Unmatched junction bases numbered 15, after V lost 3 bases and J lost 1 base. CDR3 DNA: TGCGCCAGCAGCCAGGCCCCGGACAGGACCGAACGGAGCAATCAGCCCCAGCATTTT. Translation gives CASSQAPDRTERSNQPQHF.

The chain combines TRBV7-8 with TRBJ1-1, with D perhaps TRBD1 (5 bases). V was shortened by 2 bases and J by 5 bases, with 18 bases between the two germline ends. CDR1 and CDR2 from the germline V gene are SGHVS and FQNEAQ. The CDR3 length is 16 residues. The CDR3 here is CASSLPAGGVRTEAFF. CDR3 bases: TGTGCCAGCAGCTTACCAGCCGGAGGGGTGCGGACTGAAGCTTTCTTT.

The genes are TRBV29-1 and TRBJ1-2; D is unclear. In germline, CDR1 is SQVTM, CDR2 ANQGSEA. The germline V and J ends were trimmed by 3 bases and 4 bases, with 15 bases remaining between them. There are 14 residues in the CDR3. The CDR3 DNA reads TGCAGCGTTGATTCCTTGGACCAAGGCTATGGCTACACCTTC. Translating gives CSVDSLDQGYGYTF.

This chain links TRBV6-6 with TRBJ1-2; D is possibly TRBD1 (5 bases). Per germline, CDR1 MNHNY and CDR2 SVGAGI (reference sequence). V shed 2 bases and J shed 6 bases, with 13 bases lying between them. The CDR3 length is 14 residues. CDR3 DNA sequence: TGTGCCAGCAGTTACCCCGTGGGGGAGGATGGCTACACCTTC. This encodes CASSYPVGEDGYTF.

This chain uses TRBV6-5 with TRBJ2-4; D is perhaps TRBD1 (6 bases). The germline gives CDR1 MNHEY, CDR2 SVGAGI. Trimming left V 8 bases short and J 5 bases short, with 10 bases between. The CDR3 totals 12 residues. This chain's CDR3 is CASGRTENIQYF. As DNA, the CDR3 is TGTGCCAGCGGCAGGACAGAAAACATTCAGTACTTC.

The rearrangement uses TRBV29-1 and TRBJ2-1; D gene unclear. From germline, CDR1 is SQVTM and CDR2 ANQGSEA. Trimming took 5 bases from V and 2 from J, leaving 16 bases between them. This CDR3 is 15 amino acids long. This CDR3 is CSVPPLSWPYNEQFF. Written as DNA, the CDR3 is TGCAGCGTTCCTCCCCTTTCGTGGCCCTACAATGAGCAGTTCTTC.

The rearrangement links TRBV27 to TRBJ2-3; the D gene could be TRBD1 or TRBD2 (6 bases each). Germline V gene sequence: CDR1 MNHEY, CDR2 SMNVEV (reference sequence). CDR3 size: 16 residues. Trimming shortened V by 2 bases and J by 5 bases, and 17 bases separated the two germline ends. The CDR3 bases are TGTGCCAGCAGTTTAAGGAGGACGGGGGCTATAGATACGCAGTATTTT. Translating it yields CASSLRRTGAIDTQYF.

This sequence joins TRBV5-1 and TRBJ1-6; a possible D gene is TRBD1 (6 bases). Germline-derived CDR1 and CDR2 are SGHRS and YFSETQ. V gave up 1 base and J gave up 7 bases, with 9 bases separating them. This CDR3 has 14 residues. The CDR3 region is CASSLNGQNSPLHF. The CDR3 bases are TGCGCCAGCAGCTTGAACGGACAGAATTCACCCCTCCACTTT.

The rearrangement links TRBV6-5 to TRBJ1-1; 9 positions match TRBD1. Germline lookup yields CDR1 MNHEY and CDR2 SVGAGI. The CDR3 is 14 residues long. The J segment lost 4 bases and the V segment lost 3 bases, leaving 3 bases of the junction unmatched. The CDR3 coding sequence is TGTGCCAGCAGTTATGGGACAGGGACCACTGAAGCTTTCTTT. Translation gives CASSYGTGTTEAFF.

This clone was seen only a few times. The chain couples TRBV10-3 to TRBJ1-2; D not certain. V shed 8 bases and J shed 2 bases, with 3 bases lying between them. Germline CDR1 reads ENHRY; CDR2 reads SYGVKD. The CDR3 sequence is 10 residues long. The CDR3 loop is CAIGNYGYTF. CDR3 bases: TGTGCCATCGGCAACTATGGCTACACCTTC.

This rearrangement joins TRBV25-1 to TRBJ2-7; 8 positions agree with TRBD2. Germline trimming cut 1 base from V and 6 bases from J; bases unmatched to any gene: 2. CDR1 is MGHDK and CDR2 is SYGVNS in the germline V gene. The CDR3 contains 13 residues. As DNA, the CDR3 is TGTGCCAGCAGTGAATTAGCGGGGAGCGAGCAGTACTTC. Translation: CASSELAGSEQYF.

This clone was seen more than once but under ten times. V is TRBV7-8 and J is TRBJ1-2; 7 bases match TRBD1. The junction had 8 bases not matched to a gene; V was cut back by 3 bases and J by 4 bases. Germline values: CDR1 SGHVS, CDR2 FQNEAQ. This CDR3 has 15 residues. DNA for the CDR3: TGTGCCAGCAGCTTCAGGAGGGGGCCCCTCTATGGCTACACCTTC. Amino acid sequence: CASSFRRGPLYGYTF.

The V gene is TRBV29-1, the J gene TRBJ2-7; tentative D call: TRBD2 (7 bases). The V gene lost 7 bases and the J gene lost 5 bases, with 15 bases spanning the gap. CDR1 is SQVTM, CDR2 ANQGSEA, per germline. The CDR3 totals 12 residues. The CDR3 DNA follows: TGCAGCGGGTCACCGGGGGGCCACGAGCAGTACTTC. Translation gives CSGSPGGHEQYF.

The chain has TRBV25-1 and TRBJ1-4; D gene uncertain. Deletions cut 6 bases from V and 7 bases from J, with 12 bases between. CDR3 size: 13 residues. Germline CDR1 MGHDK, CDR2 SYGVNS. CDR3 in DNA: TGTGCCAGCAGCCTGGAGTATGGTGAAAAACTGTTTTTT. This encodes CASSLEYGEKLFF.

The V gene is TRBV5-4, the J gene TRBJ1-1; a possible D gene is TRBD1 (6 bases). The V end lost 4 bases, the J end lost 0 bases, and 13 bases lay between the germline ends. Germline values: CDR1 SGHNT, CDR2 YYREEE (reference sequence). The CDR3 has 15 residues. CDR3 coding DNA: TGTGCCAGCAGCGCATCACAGGGTATGAACACTGAAGCTTTCTTT. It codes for CASSASQGMNTEAFF.

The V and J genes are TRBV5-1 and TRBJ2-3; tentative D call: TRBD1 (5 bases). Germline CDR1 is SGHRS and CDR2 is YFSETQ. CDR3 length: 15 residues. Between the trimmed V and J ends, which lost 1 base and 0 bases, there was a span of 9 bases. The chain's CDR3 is CASSLNAGSTDTQYF. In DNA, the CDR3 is TGCGCCAGCAGCTTGAATGCAGGGAGCACAGATACGCAGTATTTT.

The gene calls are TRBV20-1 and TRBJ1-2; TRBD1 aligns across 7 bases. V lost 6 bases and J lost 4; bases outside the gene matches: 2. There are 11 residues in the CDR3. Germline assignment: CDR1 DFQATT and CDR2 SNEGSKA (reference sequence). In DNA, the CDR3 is TGCAGTGCCAGGGACAGCTATGGCTACACCTTC. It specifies CSARDSYGYTF.

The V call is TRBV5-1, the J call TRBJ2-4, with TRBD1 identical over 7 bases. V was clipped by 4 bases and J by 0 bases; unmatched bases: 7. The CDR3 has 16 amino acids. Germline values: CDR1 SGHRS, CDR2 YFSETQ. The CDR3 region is CASSPGQVLAKNIQYF. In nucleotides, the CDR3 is TGCGCCAGCAGCCCCGGACAGGTTCTAGCCAAAAACATTCAGTACTTC.

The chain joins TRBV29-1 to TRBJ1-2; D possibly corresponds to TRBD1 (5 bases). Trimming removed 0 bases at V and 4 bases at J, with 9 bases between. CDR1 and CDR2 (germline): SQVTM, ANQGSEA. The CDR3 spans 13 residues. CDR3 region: CSVEEQASYGYTF. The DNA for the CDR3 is TGCAGCGTTGAAGAACAGGCGAGCTATGGCTACACCTTC.